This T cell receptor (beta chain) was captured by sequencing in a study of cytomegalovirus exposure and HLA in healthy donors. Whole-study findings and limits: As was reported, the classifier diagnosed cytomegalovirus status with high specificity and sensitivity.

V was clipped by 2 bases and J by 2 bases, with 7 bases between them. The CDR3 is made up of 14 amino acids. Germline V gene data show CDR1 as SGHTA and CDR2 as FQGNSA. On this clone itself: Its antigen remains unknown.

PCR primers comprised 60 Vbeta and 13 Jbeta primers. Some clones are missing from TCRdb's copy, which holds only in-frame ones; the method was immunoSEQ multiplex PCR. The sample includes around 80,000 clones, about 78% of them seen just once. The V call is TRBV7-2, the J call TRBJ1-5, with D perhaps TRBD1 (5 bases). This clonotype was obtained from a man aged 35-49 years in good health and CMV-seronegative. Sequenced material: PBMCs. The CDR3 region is CASSLQGGNQPQHF. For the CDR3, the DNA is TGTGCCAGCAGCTTACAAGGGGGCAATCAGCCCCAGCATTTT. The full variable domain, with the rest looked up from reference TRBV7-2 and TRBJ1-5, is GAGVSQSPSNKVTEKGKDVELRCDPISGHTALYWYRQSLGQGLEFLIYFQGNSAPDKSGLPSDRFSAERTGGSVSTLTIQRTQQEDSAVYLCASSLQGGNQPQHFGDGTRLSIL.